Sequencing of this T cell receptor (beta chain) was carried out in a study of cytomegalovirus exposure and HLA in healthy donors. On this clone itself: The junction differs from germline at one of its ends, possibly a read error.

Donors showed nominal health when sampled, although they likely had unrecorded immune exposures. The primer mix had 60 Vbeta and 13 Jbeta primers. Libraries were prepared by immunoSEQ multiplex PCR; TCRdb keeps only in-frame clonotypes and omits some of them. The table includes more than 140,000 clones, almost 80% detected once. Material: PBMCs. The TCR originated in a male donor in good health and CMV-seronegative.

The CDR3: CAGSQGRISGNTIYF. The CDR3 DNA reads as TGCGCCGGCAGCCAAGGGAGGATCTCCGGAAACACCATATATTTT. The gene calls are TRBV4-1 and TRBJ1-3; D ambiguous. Germline assignment: CDR1 MGHRA and CDR2 YSYEKL. This CDR3 comprises 15 residues.